One and the same sample provided the 16 T cell receptor beta chains below, sequenced in a study of untreated major depressive disorder. Study-level findings and limits: CD4+ T cells from depressed patients used TRBV05-01 (Vbeta 5.1) more often than controls.

Some clones are missing from TCRdb's copy, which holds only in-frame ones; the method was immunoSEQ multiplex PCR. The repertoire holds fewer than 30,000 clones, with around 93% as singletons. Their specific antigens are unknown. The sequencing sample was made of CD4+ T cells from PBMCs. The receptor source for this set is a woman aged 25 to 39 with major depressive disorder.

The chain joins TRBV6-5 to TRBJ2-3, with D possibly matching TRBD1 (5 bases). V shed 4 bases and J shed 1 base, with 12 bases lying between them. This CDR3 spans 15 amino acids. Germline assignment: CDR1 MNHEY and CDR2 SVGAGI. Written as DNA, the CDR3 is TGTGCCAGCAGTTCCCAGGGAAGGGGCACAGATACGCAGTATTTT. Amino acid sequence: CASSSQGRGTDTQYF.

This sequence joins TRBV19 and TRBJ2-1; TRBD1 matches 10 bases. The CDR3 loop spans 14 amino acids. The germline gives CDR1 LNHDA, CDR2 SQIVND (reference sequence). V was clipped by 9 bases and J by 12 bases; unmatched bases: 14. CDR3 amino acids: CASSGTGVRLVQFF. The CDR3 DNA sequence: TGTGCCAGCTCCGGGACAGGGGTCCGATTGGTGCAGTTCTTC. Combining the CDR3 with reference TRBV19 and TRBJ2-1 gives the whole variable domain DGGITQSPKYLFRKEGQNVTLSCEQNLNHDAMYWYRQDPGQGLRLIYYSQIVNDFQKGDIAEGYSVSREKKESFPLTVTSAQKNPTAFYLCASSGTGVRLVQFFGPGTRLTVL.

The table lists this clone with a count of one. The chain combines TRBV10-1 with TRBJ1-2, with D tentatively TRBD1 (6 bases). The CDR3 consists of 19 residues. The V gene lost 3 bases and the J gene lost 6 bases, with 29 bases spanning the gap. Germline V gene sequence: CDR1 WNHNN, CDR2 SYGVQD (reference sequence). CDR3 sequence: CASSDPDRQEKGLMNGYTF. CDR3 coding DNA: TGCGCCAGCAGTGACCCCGATCGACAGGAAAAGGGTTTGATGAATGGCTACACCTTC.

The V and J genes are TRBV9 and TRBJ1-5; 7 positions agree with TRBD1. With V trimmed by 7 bases and J by 2 bases, 12 bases remained unmatched. The CDR3 extends over 16 amino acids. The germline V gene encodes CDR1 SGDLS and CDR2 YYNGEE. CDR3 nucleotide sequence: TGTGCCAGCTCCCCAGGGGGTTCGCGCGGCAATCAGCCCCAGCATTTT. It translates to CASSPGGSRGNQPQHF.

The gene calls are TRBV5-5 and TRBJ2-7; D is possibly TRBD2 (5 bases). Trimming took 4 bases from V and 2 from J, leaving 10 bases between them. The CDR3 runs to 13 residues. CDR1 SGHKS and CDR2 YYEKEE come from the germline V gene (reference sequence). Here the CDR3 reads CASSPSGTYEQYF. CDR3 in DNA: TGTGCCAGCAGCCCCAGCGGAACCTACGAGCAGTACTTC.

The chain links TRBV18 to TRBJ2-3; D is ambiguous. The ends were cut back, 5 bases at V and 2 bases at J, with 17 bases in the middle. The CDR3 has 16 residues. CDR1 KGHSH and CDR2 LQKENI come from the germline V gene. The CDR3 coding sequence is TGTGCCAGCTCAGCTCGCACCAATGACGCCACAGATACGCAGTATTTT. Protein: CASSARTNDATDTQYF.

The rearrangement links TRBV28 to TRBJ2-5; D is unclear. Trimming took 2 bases from V and 7 from J, leaving 5 bases between them. In germline, CDR1 is MDHEN, CDR2 SYDVKM. CDR3 length: 11 residues. The CDR3 coding sequence is TGTGCCAGCAGTTTAGTTGGGACCCAGTACTTC. It is translated as CASSLVGTQYF.

This clone was recorded only once. The chain couples TRBV28 to TRBJ1-5, with unresolved D. This CDR3 region has 14 residues. The V and J ends lost 4 bases and 6 bases respectively, with 13 bases between them. Germline CDR1 and CDR2: MDHEN and SYDVKM. The CDR3: CASSSPIGGQPQHF. The DNA of the CDR3 is TGTGCCAGCAGTTCCCCTATCGGCGGTCAGCCCCAGCATTTT.

This sequence joins TRBV2 and TRBJ1-6; 8 bases align to TRBD1. The CDR3 totals 15 residues. Germline loops: CDR1 SNHLY, CDR2 FYNNEI. V trimming: 0 bases; J trimming: 8 bases; junction bases outside the gene matches: 3. In DNA, the CDR3 is TGTGCCAGCAGTGAAGCCGGACAGGGCTATTCACCCCTCCACTTT. Its protein product is CASSEAGQGYSPLHF.

This chain joins TRBV25-1 and TRBJ1-2; a possible D gene is TRBD1 (5 bases). This CDR3 region has 14 residues. Trimming removed 1 base at V and 3 bases at J, with 9 bases between. In germline, CDR1 is MGHDK, CDR2 SYGVNS. In DNA form, the CDR3 reads TGTGCCAGCAGTGAATCCGACAGATACTATGGCTACACCTTC. Its protein is CASSESDRYYGYTF.

J is TRBJ2-1 and V is TRBV5-1; D possibly corresponds to TRBD2 (5 bases). Per germline, CDR1 SGHRS and CDR2 YFSETQ. V lost 0 bases and J 9 bases, leaving 16 bases between the germline ends. This CDR3 spans 15 amino acids. The CDR3 protein is CASSLDPTSEREQFF. DNA of the CDR3: TGCGCCAGCAGCTTGGACCCTACTAGTGAACGTGAGCAGTTCTTC.

A remark on this clone: Different DNA sequences within this sample yield the same CDR3. V and J are TRBV7-2 and TRBJ1-2; the D is unclear. The CDR3 spans 13 residues. Germline values: CDR1 SGHTA, CDR2 FQGNSA. V was pared by 1 base and J by 8 bases, with 11 bases between. The chain's CDR3 is CASSLGWGGGYTF. For the CDR3, the DNA is TGTGCCAGCAGCTTAGGGTGGGGTGGCGGCTACACCTTC.

The chain links TRBV20-1 to TRBJ1-2, with D possibly TRBD1 on 5 matching bases. CDR1 is DFQATT and CDR2 is SNEGSKA in the germline V gene (reference sequence). CDR3 length equals 11 residues. V was cut by 3 bases and J by 8 bases, with 10 bases left in between. The CDR3 reads CSARGPGGYTF. The CDR3 coding sequence is TGCAGTGCTAGGGGGCCAGGAGGCTACACCTTC.

The V and J genes are TRBV11-3 and TRBJ1-1; 7 bases agree with TRBD1. The CDR3 has 13 residues. CDR1 SGHNT and CDR2 YENEEA come from the germline V gene. V was pared by 1 base and J by 8 bases, with 4 bases of the junction left unmatched. The CDR3: CASSLVQGGEAFF. The CDR3 nucleotides are TGTGCCAGCAGCTTAGTCCAGGGGGGGGAAGCTTTCTTT. Supplemented by reference TRBV11-3 and TRBJ1-1, the full variable domain reads EAGVVQSPRYKIIEKKQPVAFWCNPISGHNTLYWYLQNLGQGPELLIRYENEEAVDDSQLPKDRFSAERLKGVDSTLKIQPAELGDSAVYLCASSLVQGGEAFFGQGTRLTVV.

CDR3 loop: CASGLYFGAGWADTQYF. CDR3 DNA sequence: TGTGCTAGTGGTTTGTACTTCGGGGCAGGGTGGGCAGATACGCAGTATTTT. The chain carries TRBV12-5 and TRBJ2-3; D is perhaps TRBD1 or TRBD2 (5 bases each). This CDR3 has 17 amino acids. V lost 2 bases and J lost 4, with 19 bases in between. Germline CDR1 LGHNT, CDR2 FRNRAP.

The rearrangement links TRBV4-2 to TRBJ2-7, with D uncertain. CDR3 length equals 14 residues. V was pared by 0 bases and J by 6 bases, with 12 bases between. CDR1 is LGHNA and CDR2 is YNFKEQ in the germline V gene. This CDR3 reads CASSQDVQVAEQYF. The DNA of the CDR3 is TGTGCCAGCAGCCAAGACGTTCAAGTGGCCGAGCAGTACTTC.